The 9 T cell receptor beta chains reported below all come from one sample, sequenced in a study of regulatory T cells in long-lasting Graves disease. TCR beta libraries were built with iRepertoire HTBI primers and Arm-PCR of CDR3 regions. TCRdb reprocessed the multiplex PCR reads with MiXCR, giving one entry per CDR3 protein. The table lists hundreds of thousands of distinct CDR3 sequences, roughly 20% of them singletons. Time point reported: persistent/refractory GD, antithyroid drugs over 5 years with positive TRAb. With RNA extracted from PBMCs as input, the TCR library was made. Source: peripheral blood mononuclear cells (PBMCs), taken when the disease was refractory, from a patient treated with antithyroid drugs. These receptors came from a female donor with Graves disease.

J is TRBJ2-1 and V is TRBV28, with D perhaps matching TRBD1 (5 bases). Trimming stripped 3 bases from V and 5 bases from J, with 17 bases between. The CDR3 extends over 16 amino acids. CDR1 and CDR2 from the germline V gene are MDHEN and SYDVKM. Written as DNA, the CDR3 is TGTGCCAGCAGTTTGATGGGGCCAACTCGTAACAATGAGCAGTTCTTC. It is translated as CASSLMGPTRNNEQFF.

This sequence joins TRBV11-2 and TRBJ2-3; TRBD2 aligns across 8 bases. Trimming took 2 bases from V and 0 from J; bases not matched to a gene: 4. Germline lookup yields CDR1 SGHAT and CDR2 FQNNGV. The CDR3 runs 16 residues. Here the CDR3 DNA reads TGTGCCAGCAGCTTATACGGGAGGGAAAGCACAGATACGCAGTATTTT. Residues: CASSLYGRESTDTQYF.

This clonotype showed up many times. V is TRBV9 and J is TRBJ2-5; D is possibly TRBD1 (6 bases). The CDR3 runs to 13 residues. Trimming removed 0 bases from V and 3 bases from J, with 6 bases in between. Germline V gives CDR1 SGDLS, CDR2 YYNGEE. The CDR3 bases are TGTGCCAGCAGCGTAGCAGGGGAAGAGACCCAGTACTTC. Its translation is CASSVAGEETQYF.

This chain connects TRBV2 to TRBJ2-7; 9 nucleotides match TRBD2. The CDR3 is 15 amino acids. After removal of 3 bases from V and 6 bases from J, the junction contained 9 bases not matched to a gene. Looked up from germline, CDR1 is SNHLY and CDR2 is FYNNEI. This CDR3 is CASSDRHSGSSEQYF. The CDR3, as DNA: TGTGCCAGCAGTGATCGGCATAGCGGGAGCTCCGAGCAGTACTTC.

This clonotype was picked up a small number of times. The J gene is TRBJ2-5, the V gene TRBV20-1; perhaps TRBD2 as D (6 bases). This CDR3 is 14 amino acids long. Germline loops: CDR1 DFQATT, CDR2 SNEGSKA (reference sequence). Trimming removed 7 bases from V and 5 bases from J, with 20 bases in between. The CDR3 DNA is TGCAGTGTTCCATGGGACTTCAGGGTTGAGACCCAGTACTTC. This translates into CSVPWDFRVETQYF.

The rearrangement joins TRBV11-2 to TRBJ2-2, with a weak D call TRBD1 (5 bases). CDR3 length: 15 amino acids. Germline CDR1 and CDR2: SGHAT and FQNNGV. The V end lost 2 bases, the J end lost 1 base, and 8 bases lay between the germline ends. In DNA, the CDR3 is TGTGCCAGCAGCTTATATACAGGGAACACCGGGGAGCTGTTTTTT. Protein: CASSLYTGNTGELFF.

On this clonotype itself: A read error may explain this, as a much larger clone is one base away. Here the CDR3 reads CSVASQANTEAFF. The CDR3 DNA sequence: TGCAGCGTTGCGTCACAAGCAAACACTGAAGCTTTCTTT. The rearrangement uses TRBV29-1 and TRBJ1-1; D not certain. Per the germline V gene, CDR1 is SQVTM and CDR2 is ANQGSEA. The CDR3 spans 13 residues. V was cut by 4 bases and J by 2 bases, with 11 bases left in between. Full variable domain (outside the CDR3, taken from reference TRBV29-1 and TRBJ1-1): SAVISQKPSRDICQRGTSLTIQCQVDSQVTMMFWYRQQPGQSLTLIATANQGSEATYESGFVIDKFPISRPNLTFSTLTVSNMSPEDSSIYLCSVASQANTEAFFGQGTRLTVV.

This clonotype was found many times. DNA of the CDR3: TGTGCCAGCAGCCAAGTGCGAGTTTGGGTAGCGGAGGACACTGAAGCTTTCTTT. The encoded protein is CASSQVRVWVAEDTEAFF. The chain has TRBV16 and TRBJ1-1; D remains unclear. The germline CDR1 and CDR2 sequences are KGHSY and FQNENV. This CDR3 has 18 amino acids. Trimming shortened V by 2 bases and J by 3 bases, and 22 bases separated the two germline ends. The variable domain in full, with the rest retrieved from reference TRBV16 and TRBJ1-1, is GEEVAQTPKHLVRGEGQKAKLYCAPIKGHSYVFWYQQVLKNEFKFLISFQNENVFDETGMPKERFSAKCLPNSPCSLEIQATKLEDSAVYFCASSQVRVWVAEDTEAFFGQGTRLTVV.

As concerns this clonotype: Sequence at one end of the junction differs from germline and may be a read error. The gene calls are TRBV7-6 and TRBJ2-7; 8 bases agree with TRBD2. The length of the CDR3 is 16 residues. Germline CDR1 is SGHVS and CDR2 is FNYEAQ. CDR3 sequence reads: CAGSLVAGGNSYEQYF. The CDR3 nucleotides are TGTGCCGGCAGCTTAGTGGCGGGAGGAAACTCCTACGAGCAGTACTTC.